Below, one T cell receptor (beta chain) is given with its context. Its specificity is not known. The sample belongs to a study of cytomegalovirus exposure and HLA in healthy donors. Overall study findings and caveats: One later analysis reportedly identified an Asian-associated ancestry cluster that showed fewer N-insertions than the approximately 700-donor mean. Specific recognition of CMV antigens was confirmed in vitro for three chains (all CMV-associated).

PCR was performed using 60 Vbeta and 13 Jbeta primers. Here immunoSEQ multiplex PCR was the method, and the copy in TCRdb shows in-frame clones only, minus some. Here the sample spans some 170,000 clones, 65% to 80% being singletons. The CDR3 runs to 15 residues. J was trimmed by 2 bases and V by 4 bases; bases with no gene match: 2. From germline, CDR1 is MGHRA and CDR2 YSYEKL. The TCR was taken from a man aged 18 to 29 in good health and CMV-seropositive. Source material: PBMCs. The rearrangement uses TRBV4-1 and TRBJ2-3, with 11 bases matching TRBD2. The DNA of the CDR3 is TGCGCCAGCAGCCGACTAGCGGGGCTCACAGATACGCAGTATTTT. Translating it yields CASSRLAGLTDTQYF.